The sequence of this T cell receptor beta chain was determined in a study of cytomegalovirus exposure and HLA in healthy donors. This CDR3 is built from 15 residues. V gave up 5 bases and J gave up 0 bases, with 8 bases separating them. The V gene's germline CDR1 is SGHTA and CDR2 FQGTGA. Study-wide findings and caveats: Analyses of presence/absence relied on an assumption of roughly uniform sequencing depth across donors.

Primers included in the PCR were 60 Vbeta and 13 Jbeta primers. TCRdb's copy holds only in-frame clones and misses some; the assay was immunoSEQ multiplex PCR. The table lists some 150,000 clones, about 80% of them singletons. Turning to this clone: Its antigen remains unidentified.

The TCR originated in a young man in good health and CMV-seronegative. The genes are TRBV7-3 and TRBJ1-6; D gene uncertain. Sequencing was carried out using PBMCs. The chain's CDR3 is CASSEGSSYNSPLHF. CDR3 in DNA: TGTGCCAGCAGCGAAGGGAGCTCCTATAATTCACCCCTCCACTTT.